The source of this T cell receptor beta chain is a study of CD8 T cells in Susac syndrome. Trimming removed 10 bases from V and 1 base from J, with 13 bases in between. The CDR3 covers 13 residues. Overall study findings and caveats: Susac syndrome CD8+ repertoires were clonally expanded, most strongly in CD8+ TEMRA cells.

RNA in amounts of about 0.5 to 1 ug was reverse transcribed with random hexamers. MiXCR was run by TCRdb on the immunoSEQ multiplex PCR reads, yielding one entry per CDR3 protein. The table lists roughly 190,000 distinct CDR3 sequences, 95% of them singletons, with 0.16% in the top ten. Note on this clonotype: Its antigen is currently unknown.

The rearrangement uses TRBV12-3 or TRBV12-4 and TRBJ1-1; D is unclear. The sequencing sample was made of CD8+ T cells from PBMCs. This clonotype was obtained from a human donor with Susac syndrome. Here the CDR3 reads CATGSSANTEAFF. CDR3 nucleotide sequence: TGTGCCACCGGTTCGTCAGCGAACACTGAAGCTTTCTTT.